Listed below are T cell receptor beta chains from one sample, sequenced in a study of T cell responses to AZD1222 COVID-19 vaccine. Libraries were prepared by immunoSEQ multiplex PCR; TCRdb keeps only in-frame clonotypes and omits some of them. Seen here are 150,000 to 200,000 clones, less than 95% observed once, and the top ten hold 5% to 6.5%. Sequenced material: peripheral blood, taken 28 days after the second AZD1222 dose. These receptors were obtained from an adult who received the AZD1222 COVID-19 vaccine. The CDR3 runs from the conserved cysteine through the conserved F or W.

CDR3 protein,V gene,J gene
CASSTLPSAEQFF,TRBV5-1,TRBJ2-1
CASSGQAEKLFF,TRBV19,TRBJ1-4
CATAPDATNEKLFF,TRBV11-1,TRBJ1-4
CASSQDLGSRGGWADTQYF,TRBV3-1/TRBV3-2,TRBJ2-3
CASSQGSRLFF,TRBV6-5,TRBJ1-4
CASSSSRTGPPYEQYF,TRBV3-1/TRBV3-2,TRBJ2-7
CASNWGLNTEAFF,TRBV12-3/TRBV12-4,TRBJ1-1
CASSPLSVGSTDTQYF,TRBV18,TRBJ2-3
CATSLGQGAEKLFF,TRBV15,TRBJ1-4
CASSFRSQGGNQPQHF,TRBV28,TRBJ1-5
CASSYSIQRGYNEQFF,TRBV6-5,TRBJ2-1
CASSYGQGGYGYTF,TRBV6-5,TRBJ1-2
CASSQDLGGSYEQYF,TRBV4-2,TRBJ2-7
CASTDYRVGQPQHF,TRBV19,TRBJ1-5
CACQGQNTGELFF,TRBV30,TRBJ2-2
CASTPDLSYSYEQYF,TRBV6-5,TRBJ2-7
CASSYDRGAANYGYTF,TRBV6-2/TRBV6-3,TRBJ1-2
CASSYNPGQGSTGELFF,TRBV6-2/TRBV6-3,TRBJ2-2
CASSLDSNYGYTF,TRBV5-1,TRBJ1-2
CASKFRGNQPQHF,TRBV27,TRBJ1-5
CASTPIGSDRVEQYF,TRBV19,TRBJ2-7
CASSPPSGNTIYF,TRBV11-2,TRBJ1-3
CASSLERAEAFF,TRBV5-4,TRBJ1-1
CAISVGRGYTF,TRBV10-3,TRBJ1-2
CASRRTGGWSEQYF,TRBV27,TRBJ2-7
CASNEGTVMDGYTF,TRBV28,TRBJ1-2
CASSESWEGEAFF,TRBV2,TRBJ1-1
CASSDIQGNYGYTF,TRBV6-1,TRBJ1-2
CASSQDYLSNEQFF,TRBV4-2,TRBJ2-1
CASSLVETQYF,TRBV7-9,TRBJ2-5
CASSLGTGGAEQYF,TRBV11-3,TRBJ2-7
CASSPTLTAPGTEAFF,TRBV27,TRBJ1-1
CASGQVPMNTEAFF,TRBV5-1,TRBJ1-1
CASRGTDSWAEGYTF,TRBV10-2,TRBJ1-2
CASSEGANYGYTF,TRBV19,TRBJ1-2
CASRPGGYSNQPQHF,TRBV27,TRBJ1-5
CASSSSGHYEQYF,TRBV28,TRBJ2-7
CASSVGGWAGELFF,TRBV6-2/TRBV6-3,TRBJ2-2
CASSSQFSNQPQHF,TRBV27,TRBJ1-5
CASSSTSGRLSSYNEQFF,TRBV5-4,TRBJ2-1
CASSVDPQPTYEQYF,TRBV9,TRBJ2-7
CSAPRRSGPTKETQYF,TRBV29-1,TRBJ2-5
CASRLQGSDEKLFF,TRBV28,TRBJ1-4
CASSQFPSVGANYGYTF,TRBV23-1,TRBJ1-2
CASSKDNSYEQYF,TRBV18,TRBJ2-7
CASSTGSGNTIYF,TRBV3-1/TRBV3-2,TRBJ1-3
CASSLLSGSYNSPLHF,TRBV28,TRBJ1-6
CASSQDIGDQPQHF,TRBV3-1/TRBV3-2,TRBJ1-5
CASSLERSGPSGANVLTF,TRBV5-5,TRBJ2-6
CASRVGVSNTGELFF,TRBV5-1,TRBJ2-2
CASSLGRNSGNTIYF,TRBV5-1,TRBJ1-3
CASSFHSGTSYEQYF,TRBV5-1,TRBJ2-7
CASSSTSGRAGKSYEQYF,TRBV4-2,TRBJ2-7
CAWSSGGAASDTQYF,TRBV30,TRBJ2-3
CASSLGKGNYGYTF,TRBV5-1,TRBJ1-2